This TCR beta chain was profiled in a study of blood T cells in healthy people across ages. Study-wide findings and caveats: Among T cells, TCR beta diversity per million cells dropped roughly linearly as age rose.

The CDR3 is 16 amino acids. Germline CDR1 is DFQATT and CDR2 is SNEGSKA (reference sequence). Trimming took 0 bases from V and 2 from J; bases not matched to a gene: 5. For this clonotype: Its antigen remains unidentified.

With a J-beta primer mix and a sample-barcoded 5' primer, a second PCR ran about 6 to 11 cycles. TCRdb called the 5' RACE reads again in MiXCR, with one record for every CDR3 protein. This table has around 800,000 distinct CDR3 sequences, less than 60% appearing once. V and J are TRBV20-1 and TRBJ2-5; 11 bases map to TRBD2. The source material was blood. This clonotype was sampled from an older man in good health. Here the CDR3 reads CSARDSGRAGQETQYF. The CDR3, as DNA: TGCAGTGCTAGAGATAGCGGGAGGGCGGGGCAAGAGACCCAGTACTTC.